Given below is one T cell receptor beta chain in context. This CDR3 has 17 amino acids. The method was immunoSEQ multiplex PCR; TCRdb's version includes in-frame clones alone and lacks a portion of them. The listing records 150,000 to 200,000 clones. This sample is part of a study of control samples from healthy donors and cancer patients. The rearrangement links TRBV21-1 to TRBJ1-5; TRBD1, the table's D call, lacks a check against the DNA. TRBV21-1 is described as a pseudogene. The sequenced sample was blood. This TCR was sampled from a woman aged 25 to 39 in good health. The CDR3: CASSTYIQGPYNQPQHF. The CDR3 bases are TGTGCCAGCAGCACATATATACAGGGACCTTACAATCAGCCCCAGCATTTT.